Sequencing of this TCR beta chain was carried out in a study of tumor and adjacent non-tumor tissue in lung cancer (dated by TCRdb to the late 2010s). With respect to the entire study: By cancer type, the cohort comprised 12 adenocarcinoma patients, a couple of squamous cell carcinoma patients and 1 small cell lung cancer patient. The study compared bulk TCRbeta repertoires between lung tumor tissue and matched distant non-tumor lung tissue from over twelve lung cancer patients. Some 30 paired specimens, one tumor and one normal lung sample per patient, were profiled by TCRbeta CDR3 sequencing. Sequencing generated a total of 125,075,908 productive TCRbeta reads, averaging about 4.2 million reads per sample. The roughly 15 enrolled patients, of whom around 10 were men and 5 were women, were aged about 30 to 85 years and were diagnosed with TNM stage I to III disease. What the authors observed across the whole study: Because peripheral blood was not sequenced, blood TCRbeta repertoires in the lung cancer patients of the study were not examined. The cohort had only about 16 patients, and the authors noted that larger samples and more detailed clinical data are needed. A significantly larger cumulative share of the repertoire was made up by the top 100 clones in normal lung than in tumor tissue. TCR diversity was significantly higher in younger patients, and higher tumor TCR diversity was associated with shorter overall and disease-free survival. The sequencing platform is not named in the methods, and unique molecular identifiers are not mentioned. Tumor tissue showed significantly greater TCR diversity (inverse Simpson) than normal lung tissue (around 450 vs 150, P = 0.0075, Mann-Whitney U test).

The CDR3 goes from the cysteine to the phenylalanine over 14 residues. Only the CDR3 part of the read is kept: 42 bases, read in frame from the first base. At the junction V is shortened by 11 bases and J by 3 bases, with 17 bases in between. CDR1 and CDR2 were assigned from the germline V gene as MNHEY and SVGEGT. Libraries came from multiplex PCR. For sequencing, an Illumina HiSeq 2500 was employed. TCRbeta libraries were constructed through three rounds of nested PCR with primers (Table S4) according to protocols adapted from ARM-PCR. Before sequencing, PCR products in the 200-500 bp range were cut out of the gel and cleaned up using the QIAquick gel extraction kit. The authors processed their data as follows. Reads were cleaned with Trimmomatic, merged with FLASH into complete CDR3 sequences, and assigned to V(D)J germline segments with MiTCR. Clonal diversity was calculated as the inverse Simpson's index using VDJtools. Productive reads were defined as in-frame sequences without a premature stop codon. Through fastp at Q25 and MiXCR, TCRdb rebuilt clones from the public reads, retaining in-frame beta chains. Each entry is one CDR3 protein sequence, shown with its most common DNA and genes. Here the V and J calls rest on TCRdb's processing, not on the authors' analysis. This sample lists tens of thousands of distinct CDR3 sequences; less than 75% were detected once. Together, the top ten hold around 20% of the sample.

RNA was isolated from bulk unsorted tissue, and RNA quality was assessed with a NanoDrop ND-1000 and an Agilent 2100. Newly diagnosed lung cancer patients without prior chemotherapy who had been admitted for thoracic surgery in China between August and November 2014 were enrolled as donors. The study excluded patients who had received radiotherapy or chemotherapy before or who had another cancer at the same time. Pieces of surgical tissue measuring about 1-2.1 cm3 were kept in RNAlater solution and held at -80 degrees C until needed. With respect to this clonotype: The antigen it binds to is not known. The sample holds no much larger clone one base away, and base qualities are not on file.

The source is a man aged 60 to 69 with non-small cell lung cancer. The chain links TRBV6-2 or TRBV6-3 with TRBJ1-5, and perhaps TRBD1 as D gene, on 6 matching bases. The material sequenced was lung tumor tissue. CDR3 region: CAVTGRAPNQPQHF. The sequenced DNA: TGTGCCGTCACAGGGAGGGCACCCAATCAGCCCCAGCATTTT.